This T cell receptor (beta chain) stems from a study of long-term antiretroviral therapy in people with HIV. A word on this clone: The target antigen is unknown.

Samples held about 0.95-11 million cryopreserved PBMC, and DNA extraction followed. Researchers ran immunoSEQ v3.0 at survey level. The repertoire was sequenced with immunoSEQ multiplex PCR; TCRdb's copy has only in-frame clones and lacks some. The repertoire holds about 15,000 clones, with around 74% as singletons. The CDR3 consists of 16 residues. Germline CDR1 ENHRY, CDR2 SYGVKD. V dropped 4 bases and J dropped 7 bases, with 22 bases sitting between them. General study points: Control repertoires displayed wider CDR3 length ranges than the HIV repertoires. Clonotypes expanded prior to ART showed repertoire dominance at all sampled time points.

This TCR was sampled from a woman aged 45-60 years with HIV. The specimen was unsorted PBMCs, collected around 2.5 years before starting antiretroviral therapy. This rearrangement joins TRBV10-3 to TRBJ1-2; the D gene is possibly TRBD1 (6 bases). CDR3 DNA: TGTGCCATCAGTGGGACAGAGATGGAGCCCGTCCCTGGCTACACCTTC. It is translated as CAISGTEMEPVPGYTF.